The TCR beta chain under discussion was sequenced for a study of T cells after yellow fever vaccination. This clonotype was seen more than once but under ten times. The CDR3 totals 15 residues. Germline loops: CDR1 LGHDT, CDR2 YNNKEL (reference sequence). The V gene end was trimmed by 4 bases and the J gene end by 2 bases; junction bases not matched to a gene: 4. One entry per CDR3 protein, called by TCRdb with MiXCR from the 5' RACE reads. The sample includes hundreds of thousands of distinct CDR3 sequences, approximately 13% of them seen just once. Sequencing was performed on PBMCs, taken on the day of the yellow fever booster vaccination. This TCR came from a man under 40 who received the YFV17D yellow fever vaccine. J is TRBJ2-2 and V is TRBV3-1; 7 positions agree with TRBD2. DNA for the CDR3: TGTGCCAGCAGCCCCGGGACTAAAAACACCGGGGAGCTGTTTTTT. Translating gives CASSPGTKNTGELFF.